This section outlines one T cell receptor (beta chain) sequence together with its context. Its antigen remains unknown. Template switching by 5'RACE produced TCR cDNA, adding a universal primer site and UMIs. TCRdb reanalysed the 5' RACE reads using MiXCR and keeps one entry per CDR3 protein. Among more than 80,000 distinct CDR3 sequences listed, roughly 5.2% were seen once. The data derive from a study of T cells after yellow fever vaccination. Study-level findings and limits: Sorted repertoires could include abundant contaminating clonotypes from bulk cells.

Germline CDR1 and CDR2: SGDLS and YYNGEE. J gave up 8 bases and V 3 bases, and 10 bases lay outside the gene matches. The CDR3 runs 15 residues. The source is a man aged 18 to 30 who received the YFV17D yellow fever vaccine. The source material was CD8+ T cells sorted from PBMCs, sampled 10 days after the yellow fever booster vaccination. This chain uses TRBV9 with TRBJ1-2, with TRBD1 identical over 10 bases. The CDR3 loop reads CASSARDRGFDGYTF. Written as DNA, the CDR3 is TGTGCCAGCAGCGCCCGGGACAGGGGATTTGACGGCTACACCTTC.